A single sample gave rise to the 4 T cell receptor beta chains below, sequenced in a study of cytomegalovirus exposure and HLA in healthy donors. Both 60 Vbeta primers and 13 Jbeta primers went into the PCR. This table comes from immunoSEQ multiplex PCR, and its TCRdb copy is limited to in-frame clones, with some not included. Of around 150,000 clones in the sample, around 75% were seen once. The material sequenced was PBMCs. These receptor sequences come from a woman aged 40-49 years in good health and CMV-seropositive.

The chain recombines TRBV5-8 with TRBJ2-1, with 9 bases lining up with TRBD2. Germline CDR1 and CDR2: SGHTS and YDEGEE. V lost 5 bases to trimming and J lost 1 base; unmatched junction nucleotides: 4. This CDR3 has 15 residues. The CDR3 DNA reads TGTGCCAGCAGTTCCGGACTAGCGTCCTACAATGAGCAGTTCTTC. Encoded protein: CASSSGLASYNEQFF. Together with reference TRBV5-8 and TRBJ2-1, the CDR3 gives the full variable domain: EAGVTQSPTHLIKTRGQQATLRCSPISGHTSVYWYQQALGLGLQFLLWYDEGEERNRGNFPPRFSGRQFPNYSSELNVNALELEDSALYLCASSSGLASYNEQFFGPGTRLTVL.

The chain couples TRBV5-1 to TRBJ2-7; 7 positions agree with TRBD1. The CDR3 totals 16 residues. V shed 0 bases, J shed 3 bases, and the junction held 9 bases outside the gene matches. From germline, CDR1 is SGHRS and CDR2 YFSETQ. In DNA, the CDR3 is TGCGCCAGCAGCTTGGAGGACCGGGACAGCGGCTACGAGCAGTACTTC. Translated, it gives CASSLEDRDSGYEQYF.

V and J are TRBV6-6 and TRBJ1-1; 11 bases agree with TRBD1. The V gene's germline CDR1 is MNHNY and CDR2 SVGAGI (reference sequence). This CDR3 comprises 15 residues. V gave up 7 bases and J gave up 4 bases; unmatched junction bases: 8. CDR3 nucleotide sequence: TGTGCCAGCAAAAAGGGGGACAGGGGGATCACTGAAGCTTTCTTT. Translation gives CASKKGDRGITEAFF.

This rearrangement joins TRBV2 to TRBJ2-7; a possible D gene is TRBD1 (6 bases). The CDR3 is 13 amino acids. Germline V gives CDR1 SNHLY, CDR2 FYNNEI. Trimming left V 4 bases short and J 5 bases short, with 12 bases between. CDR3 in DNA: TGTGCCAGCAGTGCGGACAGAATCGACGAGCAGTACTTC. It is translated as CASSADRIDEQYF.